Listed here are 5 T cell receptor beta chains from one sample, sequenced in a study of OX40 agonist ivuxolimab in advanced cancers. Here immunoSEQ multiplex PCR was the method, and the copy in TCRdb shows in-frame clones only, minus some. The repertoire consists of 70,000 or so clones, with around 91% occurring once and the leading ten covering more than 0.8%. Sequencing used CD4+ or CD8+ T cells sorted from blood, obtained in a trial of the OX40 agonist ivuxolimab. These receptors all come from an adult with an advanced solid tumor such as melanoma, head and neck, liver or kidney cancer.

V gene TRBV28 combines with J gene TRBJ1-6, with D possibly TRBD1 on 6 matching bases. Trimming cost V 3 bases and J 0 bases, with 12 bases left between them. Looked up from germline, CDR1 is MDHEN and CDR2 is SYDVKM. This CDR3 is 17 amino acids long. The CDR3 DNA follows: TGTGCCAGCAGTTTGGGAGGGGGTAGCTCCTATAATTCACCCCTCCACTTT. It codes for CASSLGGGSSYNSPLHF. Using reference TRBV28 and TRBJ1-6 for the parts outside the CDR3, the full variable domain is DVKVTQSSRYLVKRTGEKVFLECVQDMDHENMFWYRQDPGLGLRLIYFSYDVKMKEKGDIPEGYSVSREKKERFSLILESASTNQTSMYLCASSLGGGSSYNSPLHFGNGTRLTVT.

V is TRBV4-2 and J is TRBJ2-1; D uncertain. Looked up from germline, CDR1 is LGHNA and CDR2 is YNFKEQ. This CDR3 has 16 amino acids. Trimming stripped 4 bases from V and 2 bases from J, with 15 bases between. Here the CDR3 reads CASSLFLEATYNEQFF. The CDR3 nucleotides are TGTGCCAGCAGCCTGTTTCTCGAAGCCACCTACAATGAGCAGTTCTTC.

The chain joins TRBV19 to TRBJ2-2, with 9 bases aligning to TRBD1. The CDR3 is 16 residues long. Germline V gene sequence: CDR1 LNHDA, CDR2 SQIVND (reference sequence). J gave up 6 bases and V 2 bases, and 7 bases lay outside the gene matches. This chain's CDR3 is CASSILGQGKAGELFF. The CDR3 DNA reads TGTGCCAGTAGTATACTAGGACAGGGGAAGGCCGGGGAGCTGTTTTTT.

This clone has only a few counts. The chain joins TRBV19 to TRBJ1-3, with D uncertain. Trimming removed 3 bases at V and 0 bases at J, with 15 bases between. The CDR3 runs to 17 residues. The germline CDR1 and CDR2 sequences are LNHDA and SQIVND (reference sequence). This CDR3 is CASSMDVRRISGNTIYF. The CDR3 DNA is TGTGCCAGTAGTATGGATGTCAGGAGAATCTCTGGAAACACCATATATTTT.

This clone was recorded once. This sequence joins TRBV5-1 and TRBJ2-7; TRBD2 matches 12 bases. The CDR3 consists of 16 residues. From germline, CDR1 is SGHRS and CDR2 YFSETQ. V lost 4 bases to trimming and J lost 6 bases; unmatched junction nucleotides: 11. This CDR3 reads CASSQGLAGGPFEQYF. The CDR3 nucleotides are TGCGCCAGCAGCCAGGGGCTAGCGGGAGGGCCTTTCGAGCAGTACTTC.